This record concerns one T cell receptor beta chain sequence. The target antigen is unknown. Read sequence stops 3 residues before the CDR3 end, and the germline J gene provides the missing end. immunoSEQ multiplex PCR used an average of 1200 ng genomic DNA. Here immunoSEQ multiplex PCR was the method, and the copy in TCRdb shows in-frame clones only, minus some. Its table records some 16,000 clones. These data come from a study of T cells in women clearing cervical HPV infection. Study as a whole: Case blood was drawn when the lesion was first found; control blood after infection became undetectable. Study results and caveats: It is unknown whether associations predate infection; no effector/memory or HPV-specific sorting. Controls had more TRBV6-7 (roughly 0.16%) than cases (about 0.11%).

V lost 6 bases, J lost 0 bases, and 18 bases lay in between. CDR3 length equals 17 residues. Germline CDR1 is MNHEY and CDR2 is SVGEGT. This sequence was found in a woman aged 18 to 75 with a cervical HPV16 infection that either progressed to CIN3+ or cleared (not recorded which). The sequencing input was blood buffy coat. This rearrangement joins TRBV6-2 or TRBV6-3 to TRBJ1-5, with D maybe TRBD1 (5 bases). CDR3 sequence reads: CASSSDTGYNSNQPQHF. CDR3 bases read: TGTGCCAGCAGCTCCGATACAGGCTACAATAGCAATCAGCCC.